The 5 T cell receptor beta chains reported below all come from one sample, sequenced in a study of cytomegalovirus exposure and HLA in healthy donors. PCR was performed using 60 Vbeta and 13 Jbeta primers. Clones were read by immunoSEQ multiplex PCR, and TCRdb kept only the in-frame ones, dropping some. The table has fewer than 120,000 clones, more than 65% seen once. Sequences were obtained from PBMCs. These receptors were obtained from a man aged 30 to 45 in good health and CMV-seropositive.

This clone was seen once. This sequence joins TRBV11-3 and TRBJ1-4; 9 nucleotides align to TRBD1. The CDR3 spans 13 residues. J gave up 15 bases and V 1 base, and 6 bases lay outside the gene matches. Germline-derived CDR1 and CDR2 are SGHNT and YENEEA. The CDR3 is CASSLALGDRVFF. CDR3 bases: TGTGCCAGCAGCTTAGCCCTCGGGGACAGGGTGTTTTTT.

J is TRBJ2-3 and V is TRBV18; D is uncertain. Germline loops: CDR1 KGHSH, CDR2 LQKENI. Deletions cut 5 bases from V and 0 bases from J, with 3 bases between. CDR3 length: 12 amino acids. CDR3 region: CASSTSTDTQYF. Here the CDR3 DNA reads TGTGCCAGCTCAACTAGCACAGATACGCAGTATTTT.

The chain employs TRBV10-3 and TRBJ2-7; 10 bases are a match to TRBD1. Per germline, CDR1 ENHRY and CDR2 SYGVKD. This CDR3 comprises 13 residues. V was clipped by 5 bases and J by 3 bases; unmatched bases: 1. In nucleotides, the CDR3 is TGTGCCATCAGTAGGGACAGGGGCTACGAGCAGTACTTC. Translated: CAISRDRGYEQYF.

The V call is TRBV2, the J call TRBJ1-5, with TRBD1 matching over 9 bases. The V and J ends lost 4 bases and 6 bases, in that order; junction bases with no gene match: 16. The germline gives CDR1 SNHLY, CDR2 FYNNEI. The CDR3 extends over 18 amino acids. CDR3 nucleotides: TGTGCCAGCAGTGTCTGGGACAGGGTAGGCTCTTTTCCTCAGCCCCAGCATTTT. This gives the protein CASSVWDRVGSFPQPQHF.

The gene calls are TRBV10-3 and TRBJ1-2, with a tentative D call TRBD1 (5 bases). V lost 2 bases, J lost 7 bases, and 17 bases lay in between. The CDR3 is 15 residues long. CDR1 and CDR2 (germline): ENHRY, SYGVKD. The CDR3, as DNA: TGTGCCATCAGTGAGAAGGAGGGGCGGGATGGTGGCTACACCTTC. Its translation is CAISEKEGRDGGYTF.